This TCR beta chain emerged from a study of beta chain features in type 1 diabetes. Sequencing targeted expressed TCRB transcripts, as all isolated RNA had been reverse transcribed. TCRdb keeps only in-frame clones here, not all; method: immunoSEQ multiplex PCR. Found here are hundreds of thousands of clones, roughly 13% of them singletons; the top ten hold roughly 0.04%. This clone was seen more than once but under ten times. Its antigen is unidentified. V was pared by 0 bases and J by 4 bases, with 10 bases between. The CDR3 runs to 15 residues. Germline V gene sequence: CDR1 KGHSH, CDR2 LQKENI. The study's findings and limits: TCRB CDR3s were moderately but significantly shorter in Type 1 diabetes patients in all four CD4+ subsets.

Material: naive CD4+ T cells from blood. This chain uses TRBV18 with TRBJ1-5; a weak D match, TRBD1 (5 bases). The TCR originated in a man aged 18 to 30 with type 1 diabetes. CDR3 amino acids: CASSPPGARNQPQHF. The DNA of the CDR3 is TGTGCCAGCTCACCACCCGGGGCGCGGAATCAGCCCCAGCATTTT.